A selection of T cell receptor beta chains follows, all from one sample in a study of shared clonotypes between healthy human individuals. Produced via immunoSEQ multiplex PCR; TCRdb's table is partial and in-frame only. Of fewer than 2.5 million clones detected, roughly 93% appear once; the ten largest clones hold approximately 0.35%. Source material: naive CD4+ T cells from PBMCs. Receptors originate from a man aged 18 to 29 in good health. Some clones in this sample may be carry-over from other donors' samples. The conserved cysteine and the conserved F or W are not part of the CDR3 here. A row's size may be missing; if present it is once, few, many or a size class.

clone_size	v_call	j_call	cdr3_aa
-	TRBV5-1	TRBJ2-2	ASTSFRVNTGELF
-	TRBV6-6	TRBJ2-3	ASSPSIITDTQY
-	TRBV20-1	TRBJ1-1	SARDAGGAF
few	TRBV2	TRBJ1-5	ASSRTGNQPQH
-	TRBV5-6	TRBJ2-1	ASSSGVAYNEQF
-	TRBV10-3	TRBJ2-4	AISPTLAGGNAKNIQY
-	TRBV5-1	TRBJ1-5	ASSLDGGQPQH
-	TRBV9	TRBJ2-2	ASSVGWGGENTGELF
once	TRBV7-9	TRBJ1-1	ASSLFPGTEAF
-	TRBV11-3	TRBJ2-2	ASGSMGPKPSGELF
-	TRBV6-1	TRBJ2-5	ASNKLALETQY
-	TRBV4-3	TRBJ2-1	ASSQLGLAGDEQF
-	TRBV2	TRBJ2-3	ASRGHREGTDTQY
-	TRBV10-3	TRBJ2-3	AISESGTSGLADTQY
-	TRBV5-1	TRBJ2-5	ASSLQGSPETQY
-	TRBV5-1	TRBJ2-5	ASSLELAGVGETQY
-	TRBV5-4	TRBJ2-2	ASSTRGGGTGELF
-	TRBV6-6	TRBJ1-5	ASSYSRGNQPQH
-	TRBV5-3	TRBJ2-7	ARSLADEQY
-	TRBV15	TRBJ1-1	ATSRGADTEAF
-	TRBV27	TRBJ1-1	ASRDSGTFRAF
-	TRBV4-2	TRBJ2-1	ASSLELKEYNEQF
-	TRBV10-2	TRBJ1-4	ASSENQGAVEKLF
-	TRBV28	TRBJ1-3	ASSLTAFSGNTIY
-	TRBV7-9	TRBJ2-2	ASSPRLGSNTGELF
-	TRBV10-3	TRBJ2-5	AISGGAGETQY